Following are 16 T cell receptor beta chains from one sample sequenced in a study of blood T cells in healthy people across ages. The use of a sample-barcoded 5' primer and a J-beta primer mix characterized a second PCR of roughly 6 to 11 cycles. TCRdb analysed the 5' RACE reads with MiXCR anew, one entry per CDR3 protein. The table shows about 1,800,000 distinct CDR3 sequences, with roughly 30% occurring only once. Sequenced input: blood. All receptors come from a woman aged 25 to 45 in good health.

This chain joins TRBV9 and TRBJ2-1; D is unclear. Trimming took 2 bases from V and 6 from J, leaving 15 bases between them. The CDR3 is 15 residues long. The germline gives CDR1 SGDLS, CDR2 YYNGEE. Here the CDR3 reads CASSVSGRSGNEQFF. CDR3 in DNA: TGTGCCAGCAGCGTCTCCGGACGCTCCGGCAATGAGCAGTTCTTC.

The V call is TRBV5-5, the J call TRBJ1-5; no clear D. V lost 0 bases and J 9 bases, leaving 25 bases between the germline ends. CDR3 length equals 18 residues. Germline V CDR1 and CDR2: SGHKS, YYEKEE (reference sequence). DNA for the CDR3: TGTGCCAGCAGCTTGGGGTTTAGTATGCAGGCAGTGGGAAGGCCCCAGCATTTT. Protein: CASSLGFSMQAVGRPQHF.

This clonotype was counted only a few times. The V gene is TRBV11-2, the J gene TRBJ1-4; 10 nucleotides align to TRBD1. The CDR3 has 16 residues. V dropped 4 bases and J dropped 7; count of bases not matched to a gene: 9. Germline CDR1 SGHAT, CDR2 FQNNGV. The CDR3 DNA reads TGTGCCAGCAGCTCTGGGGACAGGGGTAATAGTGAAAAACTGTTTTTT. Residues: CASSSGDRGNSEKLFF.

This clonotype occurred once. The J gene is TRBJ2-7, the V gene TRBV4-1; TRBD1 matches 7 bases. This CDR3 is built from 16 residues. J was trimmed by 3 bases and V by 4 bases; bases with no gene match: 12. Germline CDR1 is MGHRA and CDR2 is YSYEKL. CDR3 loop: CASSPSARDRVYEQYF. DNA of the CDR3: TGCGCCAGCAGCCCATCAGCCCGGGACAGAGTCTACGAGCAGTACTTC.

This clonotype was picked up a small number of times. At one of its ends the junction is not consistent with the germline gene, which may arise from a read error. The chain has TRBV7-2 and TRBJ2-1, with D uncertain. This CDR3 is built from 13 residues. Germline V gene data show CDR1 as SGHTA and CDR2 as FQGNSA. CDR3 in DNA: TGTGCCGGCAGCTTGACGAGCTTCGATGAGCAGTTCTTC. Its translation is CAGSLTSFDEQFF.

This clonotype was found a few times. This chain links TRBV5-1 with TRBJ2-3; D could derive from TRBD1 or TRBD2 (5 bases each). V was clipped by 0 bases and J by 1 base, with 12 bases between them. The CDR3 runs to 16 residues. From germline, CDR1 is SGHRS and CDR2 YFSETQ. The CDR3 reads CASSLGGILGTDTQYF. The DNA for the CDR3 is TGCGCCAGCAGCTTGGGGGGGATATTGGGCACAGATACGCAGTATTTT. The variable domain in full, with the rest retrieved from reference TRBV5-1 and TRBJ2-3, is KAGVTQTPRYLIKTRGQQVTLSCSPISGHRSVSWYQQTPGQGLQFLFEYFSETQRNKGNFPGRFSGRQFSNSRSEMNVSTLELGDSALYLCASSLGGILGTDTQYFGPGTRLTVL.

This clonotype was detected only a few times. The V call is TRBV20-1, the J call TRBJ2-7; 7 nucleotides match TRBD1. With 6 bases clipped from V and 5 bases from J, the junction kept 4 bases outside the gene matches. The germline gives CDR1 DFQATT, CDR2 SNEGSKA (reference sequence). The length of the CDR3 is 11 residues. The CDR3 sequence is CSAAGTDEQYF. The CDR3 nucleotides are TGCAGTGCAGCCGGGACAGACGAGCAGTACTTC.

Notes on this clonotype: This may arise from a read error, as a much more abundant clone is one base away. The V and J genes are TRBV7-9 and TRBJ2-5, with 8 bases that match TRBD1. The last part of the DNA fits TRBJ2-7 better; the J call may be wrong. The CDR3 spans 14 residues. The V gene's germline CDR1 is SEHNR and CDR2 FQNEAQ (reference sequence). The chain's CDR3 is CAGTSTGEAYEQYF. The CDR3 region has the DNA TGTGCCGGCACCTCGACAGGGGAGGCCTACGAGCAGTACTTC.

The rearrangement uses TRBV4-1 and TRBJ1-5; D may be TRBD1 (5 bases). V lost 0 bases and J lost 3, with 15 bases in between. The CDR3 totals 17 residues. Germline V gives CDR1 MGHRA, CDR2 YSYEKL. The DNA for the CDR3 is TGCGCCAGCAGCCAAGAGCACGCCAGGGTCTACAATCAGCCCCAGCATTTT. Translating gives CASSQEHARVYNQPQHF.

The count of this clonotype is one. One end of the junction fails to match germline, which may point to a read error. The V call is TRBV20-1, the J call TRBJ2-1; 11 nucleotides line up with TRBD2. CDR1 DFQATT and CDR2 SNEGSKA come from the germline V gene (reference sequence). The CDR3 has 17 amino acids. This chain's CDR3 is CSVRDGKTSGVRREQFF. The CDR3 coding sequence is TGCAGTGTTAGAGATGGTAAGACTAGCGGGGTCAGGAGGGAGCAGTTCTTC.

A note on this clonotype: A read error may produce the germline difference seen at one junction end. V usage is TRBV29-1 and J usage is TRBJ2-1, with 7 bases matching TRBD2. The CDR3 is 13 residues long. Germline lookup yields CDR1 SQVTM and CDR2 ANQGSEA. Written as DNA, the CDR3 is TGCAGCGTTGCGTCTAGCGGATATAATGGGCAGTTCTTC. This translates into CSVASSGYNGQFF.

This clonotype was detected a few times. Given a much more abundant clone one base away, this may be a read error. The CDR3 region has the DNA TGTGCCAGCATCCAAGATGGGGGGGCGAGCAATCAGCCCCAGCATTTT. This codes for CASIQDGGASNQPQHF. This chain connects TRBV4-2 to TRBJ1-5; maybe TRBD1 (6 bases). The CDR3 is 16 amino acids. The germline gives CDR1 LGHNA, CDR2 YNFKEQ.

This clonotype has more than one count but fewer than ten. The V gene is TRBV12-3 or TRBV12-4, the J gene TRBJ2-1; D is unclear. CDR3 length: 13 amino acids. Trimming stripped 10 bases from V and 6 bases from J, with 16 bases between. The CDR3 bases are TGTGCCATCCCTTACGTTTTTTTCAATGAGCAGTTCTTC. It codes for CAIPYVFFNEQFF.

This clonotype was recorded once. The CDR3 DNA sequence: TGTGCCACGGAACGGAACGGGGTGAGGGATGGCTACACCTTC. This encodes CATERNGVRDGYTF. V and J are TRBV7-9 and TRBJ1-2; D is undetermined. Trimming removed 10 bases at V and 6 bases at J, with 21 bases between. This CDR3 comprises 14 residues. Looked up from germline, CDR1 is SEHNR and CDR2 is FQNEAQ (reference sequence).

The rearrangement joins TRBV20-1 to TRBJ2-4; 7 bases line up with TRBD2. V shed 1 base and J 7 bases; nucleotides not matched to a gene: 4. Germline V CDR1 and CDR2: DFQATT, SNEGSKA (reference sequence). The CDR3 totals 13 residues. The CDR3 sequence: CSARGPSGNIQYF. Here the CDR3 DNA reads TGCAGTGCTAGAGGTCCTAGCGGTAACATTCAGTACTTC.

This clonotype turned up a few times. The CDR3 DNA reads as TGTGCCATCAGTGAAGACTCCGATACGCAGTATTTT. Translating gives CAISEDSDTQYF. The genes are TRBV10-3 and TRBJ2-3, with D uncertain. V was trimmed by 3 bases and J by 6 bases, leaving 7 bases between them. Germline values: CDR1 ENHRY, CDR2 SYGVKD. The CDR3 length is 12 residues.